The source of this T cell receptor beta chain is a study of blood T cells in healthy people across ages. Findings and limits, study-wide: A roughly linear age-dependent decrease characterized TCR beta diversity per million T cells. Investigators treated diversity estimates from one million T cells as underestimates.

On this clonotype itself: The antigen remains unidentified.

The authors ran a second PCR of about 7 to 11 cycles using a sample-barcoded 5' primer and a J-beta primer mix. Tagging of each cDNA molecule was performed by a template-switch adaptor with 12 random nucleotides. TCRdb ran MiXCR on the 5' RACE reads and lists one entry per CDR3 protein. Here the sample spans 600,000 or so distinct CDR3 sequences, around half being singletons. The CDR3 spans 15 residues. V lost 0 bases and J 4 bases, leaving 13 bases between the germline ends. Germline V gene data show CDR1 as SGHRS and CDR2 as YFSETQ. Per sample, no less than 5 micrograms of total RNA were extracted. This clonotype originated in a man of 80 years or more in good health. The rearrangement joins TRBV5-1 to TRBJ1-1; D might be TRBD1 (5 bases). Sequenced: blood. CDR3 nucleotides: TGCGCCAGCAGCTTGGACCCAGGGTGGAGCACTGAAGCTTTCTTT. It codes for CASSLDPGWSTEAFF. Variable domain in full (rest from reference TRBV5-1 and TRBJ1-1): KAGVTQTPRYLIKTRGQQVTLSCSPISGHRSVSWYQQTPGQGLQFLFEYFSETQRNKGNFPGRFSGRQFSNSRSEMNVSTLELGDSALYLCASSLDPGWSTEAFFGQGTRLTVV.